Listed below are T cell receptor beta chains from one sample, sequenced in a study of T cell clones after liver transplantation. Produced via immunoSEQ multiplex PCR; TCRdb's table is partial and in-frame only. The sample includes about 74,000 clones, 80% of them seen just once. Sequenced material: CD4+ T cells from blood, taken before liver transplant. The receptors shown here come from a human donor who received a liver transplant. Both conserved end residues are part of each CDR3. A D gene is named only where the DNA matches it firmly. Some rows have no size entry. The others give once, few or many, or a class for an expanded clone.

V: TRBV11-3; size: -; J: TRBJ2-5; length: 13; D: -; DNA: TGTGCCAGCAGCGTCTCGGGAAGCGAGACCCAGTACTTC; CDR3: CASSVSGSETQYF
V: TRBV29-1; size: -; J: TRBJ1-2; length: 14; D: -; DNA: TGCAGCGTTGAAGACACAGGGTATCGGCTCGGCTACACCTTC; CDR3: CSVEDTGYRLGYTF
V: TRBV19; size: -; J: TRBJ2-2; length: 13; D: -; DNA: TGTGCCAGTAGGGGCCGGAGCACCGGGGAGCTGTTTTTT; CDR3: CASRGRSTGELFF
V: TRBV7-2; size: -; J: TRBJ2-2; length: 17; D: -; DNA: TGTGCCAGCAGCTTAGTTATAGCGAGGAGGGGCACCGGGGAGCTGTTTTTT; CDR3: CASSLVIARRGTGELFF
V: TRBV29-1; size: -; J: TRBJ1-1; length: 18; D: -; DNA: TGCAGCGTTGAGGGACTTGCTCAAGTCTCAACACTGAACACTGAAGCTTTCTTT; CDR3: CSVEGLAQVSTLNTEAFF
V: TRBV5-1; size: once; J: TRBJ2-7; length: 15; D: -; DNA: TGCGCCAGCAGCTCCCAGTCGGAGGCCTCCTACGAGCAGTACTTC; CDR3: CASSSQSEASYEQYF
V: TRBV18; size: -; J: TRBJ2-3; length: 15; D: -; DNA: TGTGCCAGCTCACCACCATCGGGAAACACAGATACGCAGTATTTT; CDR3: CASSPPSGNTDTQYF
V: TRBV28; size: few; J: TRBJ1-2; length: 15; D: -; DNA: TGTGCCAGCATCCCTAGCGGCGGGATTAACTATGGCTACACCTTC; CDR3: CASIPSGGINYGYTF
V: TRBV2; size: few; J: TRBJ2-7; length: 13; D: TRBD1; DNA: TGTGCCAGCAGTGTTGACAGGGGCTACGAGCAGTACTTC; CDR3: CASSVDRGYEQYF
V: TRBV5-1; size: -; J: TRBJ1-1; length: 17; D: -; DNA: TGCGCCAGCAGCTCCCCCCCGGGTGCAGGGATGAACACTGAAGCTTTCTTT; CDR3: CASSSPPGAGMNTEAFF
V: TRBV7-2; size: -; J: TRBJ2-3; length: 11; D: -; DNA: TGTGCCAGCAGCCGTGGAGATACGCAGTATTTT; CDR3: CASSRGDTQYF
V: TRBV5-1; size: once; J: TRBJ2-1; length: 15; D: TRBD2; DNA: TGCGCCAGCAGCTTCCGTAGCGGGACAAGCAATGAGCAGTTCTTC; CDR3: CASSFRSGTSNEQFF
V: TRBV4-3; size: once; J: TRBJ1-4; length: 17; D: -; DNA: TGCGCCAGCAGCCAAGAAGGTTACGGCCTGGGGCGAGAAAAACTGTTTTTT; CDR3: CASSQEGYGLGREKLFF
V: TRBV11-2; size: -; J: TRBJ2-4; length: 13; D: -; DNA: TGTGCCAGCAGCGACAGGGCCAAAAACATTCAGTACTTC; CDR3: CASSDRAKNIQYF
V: TRBV7-9; size: -; J: TRBJ1-2; length: 13; D: TRBD1; DNA: TGTGCCAGCAGCTATGGGACAGACTATGGCTACACCTTC; CDR3: CASSYGTDYGYTF
V: TRBV29-1; size: -; J: TRBJ1-4; length: 14; D: -; DNA: TGCAGCGTCGCGGTTGATACAACTAATGAAAAACTGTTTTTT; CDR3: CSVAVDTTNEKLFF
V: TRBV11-2; size: -; J: TRBJ2-6; length: 17; D: -; DNA: TGTGCCAGCAGCGGGGGGACAGCACTCTCTGGGGCCAACGTCCTGACTTTC; CDR3: CASSGGTALSGANVLTF
V: TRBV5-1; size: -; J: TRBJ2-7; length: 15; D: -; DNA: TGCGCCAGCAGCCTGGGGGGACCTCAGTCCTACGAGCAGTACTTC; CDR3: CASSLGGPQSYEQYF
V: TRBV18; size: -; J: TRBJ2-3; length: 13; D: -; DNA: TGTGCCAGCTCACGCAGGAATACAGATACGCAGTATTTT; CDR3: CASSRRNTDTQYF
V: TRBV28; size: -; J: TRBJ2-7; length: 16; D: -; DNA: TGTGCCAGCAGTTTATCCTCAGTGGGAGAGGCATACGAGCAGTACTTC; CDR3: CASSLSSVGEAYEQYF
V: TRBV7-2; size: -; J: TRBJ2-3; length: 16; D: TRBD2; DNA: TGTGCCAGCAGCTTAGGGGCGGGAGGGGGTACAGATACGCAGTATTTT; CDR3: CASSLGAGGGTDTQYF
V: TRBV10-2; size: -; J: TRBJ1-1; length: 16; D: -; DNA: TGCGCCAGCGCCGCCGCGGGGGAACAGGCCCGGGCGAAAGCTTTCTTT; CDR3: CASAAAGEQARAKAFF
V: TRBV10-3; size: -; J: TRBJ2-7; length: 14; D: TRBD1; DNA: TGTGCCATCAGACGGACAGGGGAGCCCTACGAGCAGTACTTC; CDR3: CAIRRTGEPYEQYF
V: TRBV6-6; size: -; J: TRBJ2-7; length: 14; D: -; DNA: TGTGCCAGCAGCCGACGGGGAGGCACCTACGAGCAGTACTTC; CDR3: CASSRRGGTYEQYF
V: TRBV5-1; size: -; J: TRBJ2-7; length: 14; D: TRBD2; DNA: TGCGCCAGCGGTAGCGGGAGTTCCGTCTACGAGCAGTACTTC; CDR3: CASGSGSSVYEQYF
V: TRBV7-9; size: -; J: TRBJ2-5; length: 17; D: TRBD2; DNA: TGTGCCAGCAGCCTCCGCCCTCGACTAGCGGGAGAGGAGACCCAGTACTTC; CDR3: CASSLRPRLAGEETQYF
V: TRBV5-1; size: -; J: TRBJ2-2; length: 14; D: TRBD1; DNA: TGCGCCAGCAGCTTTACAGGGGAGACCGGGGAGCTGTTTTTT; CDR3: CASSFTGETGELFF
V: TRBV7-6; size: -; J: TRBJ2-5; length: 13; D: -; DNA: TGTGCCAGCAGCTTAGTTCCCGGGGAGACCCAGTACTTC; CDR3: CASSLVPGETQYF
V: TRBV7-2; size: -; J: TRBJ2-2; length: 14; D: -; DNA: TGTGCCAGCAGCTACAGGTCAGGCACCGGGGAGCTGTTTTTT; CDR3: CASSYRSGTGELFF
V: TRBV28; size: few; J: TRBJ2-7; length: 14; D: TRBD1; DNA: TGTGCCAGCATGTTCGGGACAGGGGCAGGCGAGCAGTACTTC; CDR3: CASMFGTGAGEQYF
V: TRBV19; size: -; J: TRBJ1-1; length: 17; D: -; DNA: TGTGCCAGTAAATTCACGACAGGAGCCAAGATGAACACTGAAGCTTTCTTT; CDR3: CASKFTTGAKMNTEAFF
V: TRBV5-4; size: few; J: TRBJ1-5; length: 17; D: -; DNA: TGTGCCAGCAACCATAAATTCGGAGACAGTCCTAATCAGCCCCAGCATTTT; CDR3: CASNHKFGDSPNQPQHF
V: TRBV7-2; size: -; J: TRBJ2-7; length: 12; D: -; DNA: TGTGCCAGCAGCTTAATATTTTACGAGCAGTACTTC; CDR3: CASSLIFYEQYF
V: TRBV10-3; size: once; J: TRBJ2-1; length: 14; D: -; DNA: TGTGCCATCAGTGAAGCGGCAGGGGGGAATGAGCAGTTCTTC; CDR3: CAISEAAGGNEQFF
V: TRBV19; size: -; J: TRBJ1-5; length: 13; D: -; DNA: TGTGCCAGTACCCAACTCGGCAATCAGCCCCAGCATTTT; CDR3: CASTQLGNQPQHF
V: TRBV7-3; size: -; J: TRBJ2-3; length: 14; D: -; DNA: TGTGCCAGCAGCTTAATTGCGGGGAGGGATACGCAGTATTTT; CDR3: CASSLIAGRDTQYF
V: TRBV28; size: -; J: TRBJ2-5; length: 13; D: -; DNA: TGTGCCAGCAGTTTATCTGGGGTAGAGACCCAGTACTTC; CDR3: CASSLSGVETQYF
V: TRBV5-1; size: -; J: TRBJ2-1; length: 12; D: -; DNA: TGCGCCAGCAGCTTGGTTCCCCAGGAGCAGTTCTTC; CDR3: CASSLVPQEQFF
V: TRBV27; size: -; J: TRBJ1-4; length: 15; D: -; DNA: TGTGCCAGCAGTTCCCCGAACAGGGAGGGTGAAAAACTGTTTTTT; CDR3: CASSSPNREGEKLFF
V: TRBV5-1; size: -; J: TRBJ1-4; length: 16; D: -; DNA: TGCGCCAGCAGCCTGGACAGCCAGCGGGGTAATGAAAAACTGTTTTTT; CDR3: CASSLDSQRGNEKLFF
V: TRBV4-2; size: -; J: TRBJ1-2; length: 15; D: TRBD1; DNA: TGTGCCAGCAGCCAAAATAGCCAGGGGGATGGCGGCTACACCTTC; CDR3: CASSQNSQGDGGYTF
V: TRBV11-2; size: -; J: TRBJ1-3; length: 12; D: -; DNA: TGTGCCAGCAGTCAAAACAGGGACACCATATATTTT; CDR3: CASSQNRDTIYF
V: TRBV29-1; size: -; J: TRBJ2-5; length: 12; D: -; DNA: TGCAGCTTCAACAGGGGGGGGGAGACCCAGTACTTC; CDR3: CSFNRGGETQYF
V: TRBV29-1; size: -; J: TRBJ1-5; length: 13; D: -; DNA: TGCAGCGTATTAGACAATTATGGCATGGCCCAGCATTTT; CDR3: CSVLDNYGMAQHF
V: TRBV9; size: -; J: TRBJ2-7; length: 14; D: TRBD2; DNA: TGTGCCAGCAGCGTGACTAGCGGCTGGGACGAGCAGTACTTC; CDR3: CASSVTSGWDEQYF
V: TRBV6-5; size: -; J: TRBJ2-7; length: 15; D: TRBD2; DNA: TGTGCCAGCAGTTACTCTAGCGGGAGGGCTATCGAGCAGTACTTC; CDR3: CASSYSSGRAIEQYF